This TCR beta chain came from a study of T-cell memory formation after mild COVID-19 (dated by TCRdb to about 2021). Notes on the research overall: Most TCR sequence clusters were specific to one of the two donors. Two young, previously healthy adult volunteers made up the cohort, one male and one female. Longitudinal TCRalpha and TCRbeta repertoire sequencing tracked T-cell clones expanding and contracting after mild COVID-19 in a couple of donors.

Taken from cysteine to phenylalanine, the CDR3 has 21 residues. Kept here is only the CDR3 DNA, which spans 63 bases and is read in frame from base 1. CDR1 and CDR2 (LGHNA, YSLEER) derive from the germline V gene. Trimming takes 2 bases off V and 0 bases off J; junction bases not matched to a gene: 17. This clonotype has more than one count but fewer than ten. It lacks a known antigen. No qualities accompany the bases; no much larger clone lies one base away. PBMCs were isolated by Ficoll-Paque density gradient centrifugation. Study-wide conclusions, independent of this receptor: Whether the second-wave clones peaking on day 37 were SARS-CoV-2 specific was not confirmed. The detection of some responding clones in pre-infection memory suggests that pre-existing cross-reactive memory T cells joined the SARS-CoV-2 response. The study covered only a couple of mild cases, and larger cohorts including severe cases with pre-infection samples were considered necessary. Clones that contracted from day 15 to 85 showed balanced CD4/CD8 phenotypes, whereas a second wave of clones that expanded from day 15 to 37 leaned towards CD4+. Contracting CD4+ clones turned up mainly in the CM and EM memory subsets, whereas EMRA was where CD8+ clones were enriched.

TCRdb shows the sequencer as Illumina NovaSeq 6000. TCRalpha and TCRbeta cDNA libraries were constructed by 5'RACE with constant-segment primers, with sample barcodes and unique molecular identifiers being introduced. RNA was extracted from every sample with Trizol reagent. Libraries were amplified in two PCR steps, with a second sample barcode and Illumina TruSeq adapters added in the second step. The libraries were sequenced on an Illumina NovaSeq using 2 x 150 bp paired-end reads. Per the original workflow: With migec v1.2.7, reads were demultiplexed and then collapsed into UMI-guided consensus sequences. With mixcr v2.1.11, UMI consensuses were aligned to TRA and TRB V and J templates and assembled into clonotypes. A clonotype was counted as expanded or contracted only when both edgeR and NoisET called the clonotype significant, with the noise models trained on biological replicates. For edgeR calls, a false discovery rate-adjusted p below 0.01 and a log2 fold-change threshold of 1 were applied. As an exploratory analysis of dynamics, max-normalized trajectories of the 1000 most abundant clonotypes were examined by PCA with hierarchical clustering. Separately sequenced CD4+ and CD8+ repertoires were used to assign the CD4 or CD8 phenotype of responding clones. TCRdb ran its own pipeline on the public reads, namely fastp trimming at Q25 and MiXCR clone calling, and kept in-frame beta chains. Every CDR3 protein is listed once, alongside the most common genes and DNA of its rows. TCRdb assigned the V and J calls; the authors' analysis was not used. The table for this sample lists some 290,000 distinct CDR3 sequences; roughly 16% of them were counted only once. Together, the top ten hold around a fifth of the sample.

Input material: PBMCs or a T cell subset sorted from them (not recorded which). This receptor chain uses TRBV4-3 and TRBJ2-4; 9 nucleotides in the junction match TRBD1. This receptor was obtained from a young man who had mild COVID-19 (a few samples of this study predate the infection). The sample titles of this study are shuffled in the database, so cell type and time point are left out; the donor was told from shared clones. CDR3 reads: CASSQLNTGTGWEVAKNIQYF. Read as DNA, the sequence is TGCGCCAGCAGCCAACTTAACACCGGGACAGGGTGGGAGGTAGCCAAAAACATTCAGTACTTC.